This T cell receptor (beta chain) is from a study of radiotherapy plus CTLA-4 blockade in lung cancer. Across the whole study: With approximately 33% of patients having disease control, objective responses were seen in roughly 18%. Study-level findings and limits: Per reports, early blood T cell clone dynamics, plus interferon-beta, forecast response most strongly. Blood TCR clones of tumor origin expanded after radiotherapy plus ipilimumab.

This clone is deemed medium-sized. Its antigen is not identified. TCRdb keeps only in-frame clones here, not all; method: immunoSEQ multiplex PCR. The repertoire holds some 73,000 clones, less than 85% seen once, with 0.79% in the top ten. In chemo-refractory metastatic non-small-cell lung cancer, patients got ipilimumab CTLA-4 blockade together with focal radiation. This CDR3 is 16 amino acids long. V dropped 5 bases and J dropped 3; count of bases not matched to a gene: 7. Germline V lookup: CDR1 SGHKS, CDR2 YYEKEE (reference sequence). The chain couples TRBV5-5 to TRBJ2-2; 10 bases align to TRBD1. This receptor was identified in a human donor with non-small cell lung cancer who had stable disease on radiotherapy plus ipilimumab. This specimen consisted of peripheral blood, obtained from a patient treated with radiotherapy plus ipilimumab. This CDR3 is CASRPTGGADTGELFF. Written as DNA, the CDR3 is TGTGCCAGCAGACCGACAGGGGGCGCGGACACCGGGGAGCTGTTTTTT.